This T cell receptor beta chain was sequenced in a study of identical twins. Study-wide results and limits: The presence of invariant MAIT and iNKT cells could partly confound analyses of zero-insertion sequences.

The CDR3 totals 16 residues. The trim removed 3 bases at V and 4 bases at J, leaving 7 bases unmatched. Per the germline V gene, CDR1 is LGHDT and CDR2 is YNNKEL (reference sequence). This clonotype was detected only a few times. Its specificity is unknown. TCRdb itself ran the 5' RACE reads through MiXCR, one entry per CDR3 protein. In the table there are fewer than 250,000 distinct CDR3 sequences, approximately 16% of which are singletons. The sample was also reused in another study, on T cells expressing NK-cell markers. That study adds: NKG2C+ dominant clonotype frequencies in five to seven donors were about 1.0-7.0% of CD8+ T cells.

This sequence was found in a woman aged 18-29 years in good health. The J gene is TRBJ2-3, the V gene TRBV3-1; 10 bases line up with TRBD2. Sequenced input: CD8+ T cells sorted from blood. The CDR3 region is CASSQSGGASADTQYF. CDR3 nucleotide sequence: TGTGCCAGCAGCCAGAGCGGGGGGGCCAGCGCAGATACGCAGTATTTT.